This paragraph reports one TCR beta chain. Its antigen is as yet unknown. This specimen belongs to a study of a mutant IDH1 vaccine in newly diagnosed glioma. Study at large: Either 4-6 weeks after radiotherapy alone or alongside temozolomide, vaccination was begun. Treated patients, roughly 60% male and roughly 40% female, averaged about 40 years of age. Week 35 brought visit V12, which was followed by visit V13 at week 47.

This sample's time point: week 35, safety follow-up. Topical imiquimod accompanied each vaccine dose, which consisted of 300 ug of mutant IDH1 20-mer peptide. CDR1 is SGHRS, CDR2 YFSETQ, per germline. The CDR3 sequence is 14 residues long. V lost 4 bases and J 7 bases, leaving 12 bases between the germline ends. Sequencing used immunoSEQ multiplex PCR; TCRdb keeps in-frame clones, though not all of them. The top ten hold less than 7% of the sample, which has about 60,000 clones, roughly 81% seen once. This chain connects TRBV5-1 to TRBJ1-6, with D hard to call. The clonotype comes from a man aged 40-55 years with glioma. The material was PBMCs, obtained from a glioma patient whose treatment included an IDH1 peptide vaccine. CDR3 residues: CASSIGLTNSPLHF. As DNA, the CDR3 is TGCGCCAGCAGCATCGGACTAACAAATTCACCCCTCCACTTT.